This T cell receptor beta chain was captured by sequencing in a study of CD4+ T cells in melanoma. The V gene lost 2 bases and the J gene lost 2 bases, with 7 bases spanning the gap. The CDR3 has 14 residues. The germline V gene has CDR1 KGHSH and CDR2 LQKENI. General study findings and limits: Diverse differentiation states were reported for melanoma neoantigen-specific CD4+ T cells. A reported correlation linked neoantigen-specific CD4+ T cells to CD8+, macrophage and B cell function.

Data came from immunoSEQ multiplex PCR; TCRdb stores just in-frame clones and leaves some out. Of 15,000 or so clones listed, more than 70% were seen once; the top ten hold about an eighth. Concerning this clone: Its antigen is unidentified.

The sequence came from a human donor with melanoma. Source material: cells from a culture (not recorded whether cultured in vitro). This chain uses TRBV18 with TRBJ2-4; D is possibly TRBD2 (5 bases). CDR3 residues: CASSPYGTKNIQYF. The CDR3, as DNA: TGTGCCAGCTCACCATACGGGACCAAAAACATTCAGTACTTC.